A selection of T cell receptor beta chains follows, all from one sample in a study of cytomegalovirus exposure and HLA in healthy donors. The table came from immunoSEQ multiplex PCR; TCRdb's copy has only in-frame clones and leaves some out. The sample includes around 100,000 clones, 50% to 65% of them seen just once. Input material: PBMCs. Receptors were obtained from a man in his thirties or forties in good health and CMV-seropositive. The CDR3 runs from the conserved cysteine through the conserved F or W. The order of the fields is clone size, V gene, D gene, J gene, CDR3 protein, CDR3 DNA. The D gene is left open where the match is weak. Clone size appears in some rows only: once, few, many, or a class for an expanded clone.

clone_size: few; v_call: TRBV9; d_call: .; j_call: TRBJ2-3; cdr3_aa: CASSFTGGATDTQYF; cdr3_nt: TGTGCCAGCAGCTTTACAGGGGGGGCCACAGATACGCAGTATTTT
clone_size: .; v_call: TRBV7-6; d_call: TRBD2; j_call: TRBJ2-7; cdr3_aa: CASSLDSGGGYYEQYF; cdr3_nt: TGTGCCAGCAGCTTAGATAGCGGGGGGGGTTACTACGAGCAGTACTTC
clone_size: .; v_call: TRBV7-3; d_call: .; j_call: TRBJ1-3; cdr3_aa: CASSLGGYSGNTIYF; cdr3_nt: TGTGCCAGCAGCCTAGGGGGTTACTCTGGAAACACCATATATTTT
clone_size: few; v_call: TRBV19; d_call: .; j_call: TRBJ1-5; cdr3_aa: CASSVRNQPQHF; cdr3_nt: TGTGCCAGTAGTGTGAGGAATCAGCCCCAGCATTTT
clone_size: .; v_call: TRBV4-1; d_call: TRBD1; j_call: TRBJ2-6; cdr3_aa: CASSQARLDRALSGANVLTF; cdr3_nt: TGCGCCAGCAGCCAAGCCCGCCTGGACAGGGCCCTCTCTGGGGCCAACGTCCTGACTTTC
clone_size: .; v_call: TRBV5-1; d_call: .; j_call: TRBJ1-1; cdr3_aa: CASSWGQNTEAFF; cdr3_nt: TGCGCCAGCAGCTGGGGACAGAACACTGAAGCTTTCTTT
clone_size: .; v_call: TRBV5-8; d_call: .; j_call: TRBJ2-1; cdr3_aa: CASSTLLPRFF; cdr3_nt: TGTGCCAGCAGCACCTTACTTCCACGGTTCTTC
clone_size: .; v_call: TRBV7-7; d_call: TRBD2; j_call: TRBJ2-5; cdr3_aa: CASSLWGGNQETQYF; cdr3_nt: TGTGCTAGCAGCTTATGGGGGGGAAACCAAGAGACCCAGTACTTC
clone_size: .; v_call: TRBV5-1; d_call: .; j_call: TRBJ2-7; cdr3_aa: CASSFSLGYEQYF; cdr3_nt: TGCGCCAGCAGCTTCTCCCTAGGCTACGAGCAGTACTTC
clone_size: once; v_call: TRBV2; d_call: .; j_call: TRBJ1-4; cdr3_aa: CAGQIDRQNEKLFF; cdr3_nt: TGTGCCGGCCAGATCGACAGGCAGAATGAAAAACTGTTTTTT
clone_size: few; v_call: TRBV7-9; d_call: .; j_call: TRBJ1-3; cdr3_aa: CASSLSVTRGDSGNTIYF; cdr3_nt: TGTGCCAGCAGCTTATCCGTAACCCGAGGTGACTCTGGAAACACCATATATTTT
clone_size: .; v_call: TRBV21-1; d_call: .; j_call: TRBJ2-7; cdr3_aa: CASSGHRGRYEQYF; cdr3_nt: TGTGCCAGCAGCGGGCACAGGGGGCGCTACGAGCAGTACTTC
clone_size: .; v_call: TRBV11-3; d_call: TRBD2; j_call: TRBJ2-5; cdr3_aa: CASTKGTSGDLGETQYF; cdr3_nt: TGTGCCAGCACCAAGGGGACTAGCGGGGACCTGGGGGAGACCCAGTACTTC
clone_size: .; v_call: TRBV11-2; d_call: TRBD2; j_call: TRBJ2-3; cdr3_aa: CASSPIRGTSGGADTQYF; cdr3_nt: TGTGCCAGCAGCCCTATACGGGGGACTAGCGGGGGCGCAGATACGCAGTATTTT
clone_size: .; v_call: TRBV19; d_call: .; j_call: TRBJ2-3; cdr3_aa: CASGLAYTDTQYF; cdr3_nt: TGTGCCAGTGGGCTAGCGTACACAGATACGCAGTATTTT
clone_size: .; v_call: TRBV2; d_call: .; j_call: TRBJ1-1; cdr3_aa: CASSHATVNTEAFF; cdr3_nt: TGTGCCAGCAGTCATGCGACAGTGAACACTGAAGCTTTCTTT
clone_size: .; v_call: TRBV21-1; d_call: .; j_call: TRBJ1-2; cdr3_aa: CPRVGSDYGYTF; cdr3_nt: TGTCCCAGGGTGGGGAGCGACTATGGCTACACCTTC
clone_size: .; v_call: TRBV11-2; d_call: TRBD1; j_call: TRBJ1-3; cdr3_aa: CASSLMLEGAVSGNTIYF; cdr3_nt: TGTGCCAGCAGCTTAATGTTGGAGGGGGCGGTTTCTGGAAACACCATATATTTT
clone_size: .; v_call: TRBV6-5; d_call: .; j_call: TRBJ2-3; cdr3_aa: CASASSGTDTQYF; cdr3_nt: TGTGCCAGCGCGTCGAGCGGAACAGATACGCAGTATTTT
clone_size: .; v_call: TRBV10-1; d_call: TRBD1; j_call: TRBJ2-3; cdr3_aa: CASSESSGGAPDTQYF; cdr3_nt: TGCGCCAGCAGTGAGTCGTCAGGGGGAGCCCCAGATACGCAGTATTTT
clone_size: .; v_call: TRBV7-9; d_call: TRBD1; j_call: TRBJ1-4; cdr3_aa: CASQTGTGEKLFF; cdr3_nt: TGTGCCAGCCAGACAGGGACGGGTGAAAAACTGTTTTTT
clone_size: once; v_call: TRBV11-3; d_call: .; j_call: TRBJ2-2; cdr3_aa: CASSSGQPNTGELFF; cdr3_nt: TGTGCCAGCAGCTCCGGACAGCCGAACACCGGGGAGCTGTTTTTT
clone_size: few; v_call: TRBV7-2; d_call: .; j_call: TRBJ1-2; cdr3_aa: CASSLVVRGVYTF; cdr3_nt: TGTGCCAGCAGCTTAGTGGTAAGGGGCGTCTACACCTTC
clone_size: .; v_call: TRBV6-6; d_call: .; j_call: TRBJ1-1; cdr3_aa: CASKDAEAEAFF; cdr3_nt: TGTGCCAGCAAGGATGCGGAGGCTGAAGCTTTCTTT
clone_size: .; v_call: TRBV6-6; d_call: TRBD1; j_call: TRBJ1-2; cdr3_aa: CASSFLDREGGYTF; cdr3_nt: TGTGCCAGCAGTTTCCTGGACAGGGAGGGTGGCTACACCTTC
clone_size: .; v_call: TRBV6-9; d_call: .; j_call: TRBJ2-7; cdr3_aa: CASTQTGFAEQYF; cdr3_nt: TGTGCCAGCACCCAAACAGGGTTCGCCGAGCAGTACTTC
clone_size: few; v_call: TRBV6-5; d_call: .; j_call: TRBJ1-4; cdr3_aa: CASSYSRAVPNEKLFF; cdr3_nt: TGTGCCAGCAGTTACTCGAGGGCTGTCCCTAATGAAAAACTGTTTTTT
clone_size: few; v_call: TRBV13; d_call: .; j_call: TRBJ2-1; cdr3_aa: CASSSEGLRLYNEQFF; cdr3_nt: TGTGCCAGCAGCTCCGAGGGACTGAGGCTCTACAATGAGCAGTTCTTC
clone_size: .; v_call: TRBV19; d_call: .; j_call: TRBJ1-2; cdr3_aa: CASSIDHRESIYGYTF; cdr3_nt: TGTGCCAGTAGTATAGACCACAGGGAATCTATCTATGGCTACACCTTC
clone_size: once; v_call: TRBV4-1; d_call: TRBD2; j_call: TRBJ2-3; cdr3_aa: CASRSGLAGGLTDTQYF; cdr3_nt: TGCGCCAGCAGGTCGGGACTAGCGGGGGGACTCACAGATACGCAGTATTTT
clone_size: .; v_call: TRBV19; d_call: .; j_call: TRBJ2-7; cdr3_aa: CASSIIGHGSEQYF; cdr3_nt: TGTGCCAGTAGTATCATAGGCCACGGGAGCGAGCAGTACTTC
clone_size: .; v_call: TRBV4-1; d_call: .; j_call: TRBJ2-6; cdr3_aa: CASSQDRRYPGANVLTF; cdr3_nt: TGCGCCAGCAGCCAAGATCGTAGATACCCTGGGGCCAACGTCCTGACTTTC
clone_size: .; v_call: TRBV7-8; d_call: .; j_call: TRBJ2-7; cdr3_aa: CASSRDSSSYEQYF; cdr3_nt: TGTGCCAGCAGCCGCGACAGTAGCTCCTACGAGCAGTACTTC
clone_size: few; v_call: TRBV5-5; d_call: .; j_call: TRBJ1-1; cdr3_aa: CASSLAPTMNTEAFF; cdr3_nt: TGTGCCAGCAGCCTCGCGCCTACGATGAACACTGAAGCTTTCTTT
clone_size: few; v_call: TRBV7-3; d_call: TRBD1; j_call: TRBJ2-2; cdr3_aa: CASSLSGTGSGELFF; cdr3_nt: TGTGCCAGCAGCTTATCGGGGACAGGGTCGGGGGAGCTGTTTTTT
clone_size: .; v_call: TRBV7-9; d_call: .; j_call: TRBJ2-7; cdr3_aa: CASSYRDEQYF; cdr3_nt: TGTGCCAGCAGCTACAGGGACGAGCAGTACTTC
clone_size: .; v_call: TRBV2; d_call: .; j_call: TRBJ1-5; cdr3_aa: CASSDGRARNQPQHF; cdr3_nt: TGTGCCAGCAGTGATGGCAGGGCACGCAATCAGCCCCAGCATTTT
clone_size: .; v_call: TRBV19; d_call: TRBD1; j_call: TRBJ2-2; cdr3_aa: CASSIRQGAGTGELFF; cdr3_nt: TGTGCCAGTAGTATCCGACAGGGGGCCGGGACCGGGGAGCTGTTTTTT
clone_size: .; v_call: TRBV4-1; d_call: .; j_call: TRBJ2-2; cdr3_aa: CASSPGNTGELFF; cdr3_nt: TGCGCCAGCAGCCCAGGGAACACCGGGGAGCTGTTTTTT
clone_size: .; v_call: TRBV11-2; d_call: TRBD1; j_call: TRBJ1-3; cdr3_aa: CASSFFDRQGTDTIYF; cdr3_nt: TGTGCCAGCAGCTTCTTTGACAGACAGGGGACAGACACCATATATTTT
clone_size: .; v_call: TRBV5-6; d_call: .; j_call: TRBJ2-7; cdr3_aa: CASSSRLSPTYEQYF; cdr3_nt: TGTGCCAGCAGCTCCAGACTCTCCCCGACCTACGAGCAGTACTTC
clone_size: .; v_call: TRBV11-2; d_call: TRBD2; j_call: TRBJ2-7; cdr3_aa: CASSLYSGLAYEQYF; cdr3_nt: TGTGCCAGCAGCTTATATAGCGGGTTGGCCTACGAGCAGTACTTC
clone_size: .; v_call: TRBV18; d_call: .; j_call: TRBJ1-1; cdr3_aa: CASSPDTTEAFF; cdr3_nt: TGTGCCAGCTCACCGGACACCACTGAAGCTTTCTTT
clone_size: .; v_call: TRBV5-1; d_call: .; j_call: TRBJ2-1; cdr3_aa: CASSAPSDEQFF; cdr3_nt: TGCGCCAGCAGCGCTCCTAGCGATGAGCAGTTCTTC
clone_size: .; v_call: TRBV5-1; d_call: .; j_call: TRBJ2-1; cdr3_aa: CASSLEGREHRFF; cdr3_nt: TGCGCCAGCAGCTTGGAGGGCAGGGAACACCGGTTCTTC